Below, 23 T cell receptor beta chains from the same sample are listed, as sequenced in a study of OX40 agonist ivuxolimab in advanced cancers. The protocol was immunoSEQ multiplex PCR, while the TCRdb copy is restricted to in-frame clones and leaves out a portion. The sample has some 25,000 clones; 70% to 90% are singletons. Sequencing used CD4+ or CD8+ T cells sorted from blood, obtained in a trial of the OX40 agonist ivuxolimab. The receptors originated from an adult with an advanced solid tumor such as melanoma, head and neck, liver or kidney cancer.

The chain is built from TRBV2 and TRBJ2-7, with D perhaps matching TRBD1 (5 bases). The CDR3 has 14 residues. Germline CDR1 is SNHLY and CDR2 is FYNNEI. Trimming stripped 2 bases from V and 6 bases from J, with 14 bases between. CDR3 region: CASSELSRAAEQYF. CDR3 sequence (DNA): TGTGCCAGCAGTGAACTTAGCAGGGCGGCCGAGCAGTACTTC.

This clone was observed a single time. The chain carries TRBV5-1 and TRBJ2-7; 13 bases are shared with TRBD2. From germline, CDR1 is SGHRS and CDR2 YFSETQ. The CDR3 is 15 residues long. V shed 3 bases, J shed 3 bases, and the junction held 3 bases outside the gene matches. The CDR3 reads CASSYGTSGVYEQYF. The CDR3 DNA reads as TGCGCCAGCAGCTACGGGACTAGCGGGGTCTACGAGCAGTACTTC.

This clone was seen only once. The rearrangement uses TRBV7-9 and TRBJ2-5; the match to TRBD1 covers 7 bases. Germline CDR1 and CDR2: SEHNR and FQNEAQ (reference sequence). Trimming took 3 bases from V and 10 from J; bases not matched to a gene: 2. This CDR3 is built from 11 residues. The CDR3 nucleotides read TGTGCCAGCAGCTTTACAGGGGACCAGTACTTC. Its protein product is CASSFTGDQYF.

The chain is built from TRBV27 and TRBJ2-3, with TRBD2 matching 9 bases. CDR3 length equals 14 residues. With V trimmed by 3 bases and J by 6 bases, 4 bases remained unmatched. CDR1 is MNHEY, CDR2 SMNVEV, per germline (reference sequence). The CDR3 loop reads CASSFSGSFDTQYF. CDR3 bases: TGTGCCAGCAGTTTTAGCGGGAGTTTTGATACGCAGTATTTT.

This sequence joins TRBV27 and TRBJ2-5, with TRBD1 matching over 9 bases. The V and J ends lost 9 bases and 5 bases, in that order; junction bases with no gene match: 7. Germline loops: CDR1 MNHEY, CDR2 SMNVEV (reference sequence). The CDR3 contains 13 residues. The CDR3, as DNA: TGTGCCAGTTGGGACAGGGTAGAGGAGACCCAGTACTTC. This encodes CASWDRVEETQYF.

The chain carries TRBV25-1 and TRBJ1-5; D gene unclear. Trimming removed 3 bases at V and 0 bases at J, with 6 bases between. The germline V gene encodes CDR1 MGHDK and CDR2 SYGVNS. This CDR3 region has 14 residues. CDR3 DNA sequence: TGTGCCAGCAGTGAGACTCTTAGCAATCAGCCCCAGCATTTT. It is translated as CASSETLSNQPQHF.

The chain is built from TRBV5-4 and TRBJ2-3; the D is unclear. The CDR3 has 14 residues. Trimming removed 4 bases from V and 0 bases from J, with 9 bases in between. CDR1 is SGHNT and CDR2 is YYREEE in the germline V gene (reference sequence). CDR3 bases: TGTGCCAGCAGCGTCGATACTAGCACAGATACGCAGTATTTT. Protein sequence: CASSVDTSTDTQYF. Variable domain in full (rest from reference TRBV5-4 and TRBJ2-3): ETGVTQSPTHLIKTRGQQVTLRCSSQSGHNTVSWYQQALGQGPQFIFQYYREEENGRGNFPPRFSGLQFPNYSSELNVNALELDDSALYLCASSVDTSTDTQYFGPGTRLTVL.

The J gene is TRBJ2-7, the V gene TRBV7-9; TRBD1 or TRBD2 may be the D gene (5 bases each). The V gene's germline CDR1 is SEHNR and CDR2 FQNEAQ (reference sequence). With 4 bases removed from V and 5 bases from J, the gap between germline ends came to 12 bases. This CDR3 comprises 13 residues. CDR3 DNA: TGTGCCAGCAGCTGGCAGGGAGTCCACGAGCAGTACTTC. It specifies CASSWQGVHEQYF.

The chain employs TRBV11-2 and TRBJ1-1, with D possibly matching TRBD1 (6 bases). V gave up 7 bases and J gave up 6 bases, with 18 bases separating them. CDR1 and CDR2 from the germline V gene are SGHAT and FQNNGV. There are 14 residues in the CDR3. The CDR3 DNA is TGTGCCAGCACCCAACTAGGGGGGGCAGCTGAAGCTTTCTTT. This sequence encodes CASTQLGGAAEAFF.

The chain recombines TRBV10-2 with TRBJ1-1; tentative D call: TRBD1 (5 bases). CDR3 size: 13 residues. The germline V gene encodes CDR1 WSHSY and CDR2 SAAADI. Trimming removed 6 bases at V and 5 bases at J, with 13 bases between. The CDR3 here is CASSPGGITEAFF. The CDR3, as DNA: TGCGCCAGCAGCCCGGGGGGTATAACTGAAGCTTTCTTT.

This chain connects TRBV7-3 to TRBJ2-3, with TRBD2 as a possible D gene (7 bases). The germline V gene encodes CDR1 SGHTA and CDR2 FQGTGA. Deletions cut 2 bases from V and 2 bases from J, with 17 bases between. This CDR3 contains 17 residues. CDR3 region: CASSLGSRGQVTDTQYF. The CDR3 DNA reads TGTGCCAGCAGCTTAGGCTCGCGGGGGCAGGTCACAGATACGCAGTATTTT.

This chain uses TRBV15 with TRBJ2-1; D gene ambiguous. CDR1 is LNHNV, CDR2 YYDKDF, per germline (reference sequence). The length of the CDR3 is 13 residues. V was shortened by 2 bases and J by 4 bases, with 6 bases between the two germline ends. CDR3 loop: CATSRRVYNEQFF. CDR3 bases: TGTGCCACCAGCAGAAGAGTTTACAATGAGCAGTTCTTC.

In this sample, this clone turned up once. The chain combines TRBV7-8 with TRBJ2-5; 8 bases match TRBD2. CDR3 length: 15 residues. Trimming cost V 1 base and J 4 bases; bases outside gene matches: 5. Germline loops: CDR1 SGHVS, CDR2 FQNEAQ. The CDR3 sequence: CASSLVAGGGETQYF. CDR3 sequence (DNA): TGTGCCAGCAGCTTAGTTGCGGGAGGTGGAGAGACCCAGTACTTC.

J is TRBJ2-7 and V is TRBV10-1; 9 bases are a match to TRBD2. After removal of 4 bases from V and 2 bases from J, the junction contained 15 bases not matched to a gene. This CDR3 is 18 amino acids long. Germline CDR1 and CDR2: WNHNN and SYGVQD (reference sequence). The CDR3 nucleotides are TGCGCCAGCAGTGTCGTGATAGCGGGAGCTCAAATCCCCTACGAGCAGTACTTC. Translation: CASSVVIAGAQIPYEQYF.

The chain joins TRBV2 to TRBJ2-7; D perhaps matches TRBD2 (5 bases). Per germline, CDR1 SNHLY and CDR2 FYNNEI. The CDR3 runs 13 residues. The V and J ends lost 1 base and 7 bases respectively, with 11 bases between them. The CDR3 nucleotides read TGTGCCAGCAGTGAAGACTCCTGGAGGGAGCAGTACTTC. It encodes CASSEDSWREQYF.

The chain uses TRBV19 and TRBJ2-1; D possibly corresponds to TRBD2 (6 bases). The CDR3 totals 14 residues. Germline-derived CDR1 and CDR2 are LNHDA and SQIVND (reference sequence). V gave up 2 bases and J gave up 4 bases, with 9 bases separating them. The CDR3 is CASSIQGLYNEQFF. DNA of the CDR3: TGTGCCAGTAGTATACAGGGACTTTACAATGAGCAGTTCTTC.

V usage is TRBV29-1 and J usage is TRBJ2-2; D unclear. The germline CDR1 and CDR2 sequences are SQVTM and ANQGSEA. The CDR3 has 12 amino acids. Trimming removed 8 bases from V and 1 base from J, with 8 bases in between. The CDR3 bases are TGCAGCTCCGCAGGGAACACCGGGGAGCTGTTTTTT. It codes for CSSAGNTGELFF.

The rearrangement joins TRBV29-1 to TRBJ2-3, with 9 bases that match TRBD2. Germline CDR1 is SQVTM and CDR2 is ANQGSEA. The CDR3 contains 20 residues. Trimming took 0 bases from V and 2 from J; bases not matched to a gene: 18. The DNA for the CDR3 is TGCAGCGTTGAAGATAGGTCCTTCCCTACGCGGGAGGGTACCACAGATACGCAGTATTTT. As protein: CSVEDRSFPTREGTTDTQYF.

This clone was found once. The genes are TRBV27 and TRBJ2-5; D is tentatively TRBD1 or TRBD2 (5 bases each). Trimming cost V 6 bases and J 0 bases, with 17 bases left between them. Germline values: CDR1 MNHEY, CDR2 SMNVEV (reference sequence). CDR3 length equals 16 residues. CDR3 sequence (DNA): TGTGCCAGCAGGAGTTCCGGGACGGCGCACCAAGAGACCCAGTACTTC. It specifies CASRSSGTAHQETQYF.

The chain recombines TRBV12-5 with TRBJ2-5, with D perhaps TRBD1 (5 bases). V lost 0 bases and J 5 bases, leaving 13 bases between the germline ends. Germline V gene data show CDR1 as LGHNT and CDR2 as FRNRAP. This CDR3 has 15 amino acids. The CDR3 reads CASGLVYSAGETQYF. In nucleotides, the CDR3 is TGTGCTAGTGGTTTGGTATACAGTGCAGGGGAGACCCAGTACTTC.

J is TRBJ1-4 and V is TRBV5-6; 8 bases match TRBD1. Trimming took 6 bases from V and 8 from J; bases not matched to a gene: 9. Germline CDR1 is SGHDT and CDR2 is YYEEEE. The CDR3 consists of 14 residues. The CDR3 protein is CASTYRGDKEKLFF. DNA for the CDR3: TGTGCCAGCACCTACAGGGGGGATAAGGAAAAACTGTTTTTT.

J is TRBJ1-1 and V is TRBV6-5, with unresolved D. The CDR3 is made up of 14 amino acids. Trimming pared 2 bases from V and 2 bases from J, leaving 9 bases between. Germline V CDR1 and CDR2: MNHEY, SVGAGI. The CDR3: CASSYALHNTEAFF. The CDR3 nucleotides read TGTGCCAGCAGTTACGCACTGCACAACACTGAAGCTTTCTTT.

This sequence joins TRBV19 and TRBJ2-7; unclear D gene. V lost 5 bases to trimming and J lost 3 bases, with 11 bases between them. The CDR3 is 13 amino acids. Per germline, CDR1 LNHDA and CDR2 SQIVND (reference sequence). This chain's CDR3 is CASSPGPNYEQYF. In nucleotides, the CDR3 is TGTGCCAGTAGTCCCGGACCCAACTACGAGCAGTACTTC.